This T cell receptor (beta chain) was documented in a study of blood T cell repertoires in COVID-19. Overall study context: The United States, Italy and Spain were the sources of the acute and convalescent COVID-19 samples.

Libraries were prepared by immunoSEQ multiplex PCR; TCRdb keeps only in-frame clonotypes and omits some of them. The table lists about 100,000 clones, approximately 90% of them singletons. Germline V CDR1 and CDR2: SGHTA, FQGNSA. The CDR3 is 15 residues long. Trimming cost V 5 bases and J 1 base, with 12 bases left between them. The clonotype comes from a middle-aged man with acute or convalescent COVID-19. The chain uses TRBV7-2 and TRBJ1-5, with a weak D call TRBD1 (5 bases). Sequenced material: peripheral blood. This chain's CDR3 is CASSQGALSNQPQHF. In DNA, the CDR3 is TGTGCCAGCAGCCAAGGGGCGTTAAGCAATCAGCCCCAGCATTTT.